One TCR beta chain is described in this entry. It lacks a known antigen. No qualities accompany the bases; no much larger clone lies one base away. The data were obtained in a study of cytomegalovirus exposure and HLA in healthy donors (dated by TCRdb to 2016 to 2017). Context from the whole study: An earlier analysis of 587 of the donors reported about 260 Gb of sequence data and 95 million to 130 million unique TCR beta sequences obtained from 150 million to 200 million T cells. In an earlier analysis of 587 of the donors, high-throughput TCR beta sequencing was used to judge whether each TCR beta V gene segment behaved as functional or pseudogenic. Several DR-DQ haplotypes were handled as single units for association and clustering because linkage in the cohort was strong. Every repertoire in the discovery cohort had been generated on one and the same sequencing platform. Approximately 300 gigabases of sequencing data and 75 million to 85 million unique TCR sequences made up an early release that covered approximately 700 HLA-typed donors. The later analysis used no new phenotypic data to find candidate immune exposures, relying instead on TCR beta sequences and their occurrence across donors. The number of donors typed differed by locus, with roughly 620-630 for A, B, C, DRB1 and DQB1, roughly 520 for DQA1, 606 for DPA1, and some 470 for DPB1. Among the approximately 400 genotyped donors, under 90% belonged to the genetic ancestry cluster associated with self-reported Caucasian donors. Donor age, sex, ethnicity and CMV serostatus were compiled alongside the repertoire data. The study was designed to test whether signatures of past pathogen exposure could be identified by cataloging public T cell receptors. Across around 400 genotyped donors of the cohort, an average of approximately 200,000 unique TCR beta nucleotide sequences per donor were sequenced, and around 20% of those sequences were non-productive. The study profiled the T cell repertoires of approximately 700 subjects by immunosequencing and related them to cytomegalovirus serostatus. HLA typing covered class I and class II loci at four-digit resolution. In a later genetic analysis, genome-wide SNP genotypes for about 55% of the 666 donors were used, and that subset was treated as a discovery cohort. Besides the first cohort of approximately 710 subjects, a separate validation cohort made up of around 120 different subjects was used. A later analysis re-examined previously published TCR beta repertoires from just over 650 donors and added high-resolution HLA genotyping to investigate patterns of TCR occurrence. To predict cytomegalovirus infection status, the study combined high-throughput TCR immunosequencing, statistical association of individual TCRs with disease status, and machine learning.

In the germline V gene, CDR1 corresponds to MNHNS and CDR2 to SASEGT. The V end loses 4 bases and the J end loses 4 bases, and a stretch of 25 bases separates them. The CDR3, cysteine through phenylalanine, is 18 amino acids long. CDR3 DNA only is kept here, 54 bases in frame from base 1. The cohort comprised hundreds of healthy bone marrow donors. Cohort members were all nominally healthy when sampled, although unrecorded immune exposures were likely present. The donor tested CMV seronegative and was one of the 352 seronegative cohort members. Each donor provided a peripheral blood sample, and peripheral blood mononuclear cells were used for TCR beta sequencing. Genomic DNA extraction from the blood cell samples was performed with the Qiagen DNeasy Blood Extraction Kit. Receptors were amplified or captured by the immunoSEQ multiplex PCR assay. For the multiplex PCR, a mixture combining 60 forward primers for TCR Vbeta segments and 13 reverse primers for TCR Jbeta segments was used. A multiplex PCR assay on genomic DNA amplified the CDR3 region of rearranged TCR beta genes. The Illumina HiSeq System was used to sequence the amplified TCR beta libraries as 87-base-pair reads. The original methods were these. In a later analysis, 80 million or so unique TCR beta chains were counted across the roughly 670 repertoires, and some 10 million of these chains were shared by at least two donors. A nearest-neighbor algorithm error-corrected the raw reads and collapsed the reads into unique sequences, merging closely related sequences to remove PCR and sequencing errors. CDR3 sequences were aligned to IMGT reference sequences to assign V, D and J gene segments. Each retained sequence needed at least a six-nucleotide match to both a V gene segment and a J gene segment. Rearrangements were called productive when the CDR3 lacked stop codons and stayed in frame with V and J; all others were non-productive. CDR3 was defined by IMGT convention, running from the second conserved V-encoded cysteine to the conserved J-encoded phenylalanine. Sequences without an unambiguous match to a single V gene segment were excluded from the earlier analysis of 450 to 650 of the donors. In an earlier analysis of almost 600 of the donors, a V segment was called functional when productive rearrangements were above 56.7%, and segregating when the standard deviation between donors exceeded 5%. A statistical classification framework was developed to diagnose cytomegalovirus status using the catalog of TCR beta chain sequences. In a later analysis, V and J genes were assigned by comparing TCR nucleotide sequences against IMGT/GENE-DB human TR gene sequences. A later analysis assigned CDR3 sequences and most-parsimonious VDJ recombination scenarios with the TCRdist pipeline. In a later analysis, every TCR beta chain was defined by the combination of its CDR3 amino acid sequence and its V-gene family, and reads without a unique V-gene family were dropped. A later analysis removed nearly 600 highly shared, low-generation-probability nucleotide sequences to deal with suspected cross-contamination and a sequencing artifact. In a later analysis, a clonal expansion index for each public chain was calculated from normalized within-repertoire ranks of inferred template counts. Generation probabilities in a later analysis came from a VDJ recombination model fitted to out-of-frame rearrangements, and those results were checked against IGoR. A later analysis scored TCR-TCR, TCR-HLA and TCR-CMV co-occurrence with hypergeometric tests, applying a repertoire-size bias correction to TCR pairs. False discovery rates were estimated in a later analysis by permuting HLA or CMV assignments 20 times. In a later analysis, co-occurring TCRs were grouped using DBSCAN, and TCRdist sequence similarity was added for clustering within HLA-allele-positive subsets. For co-occurrence clustering, repertoires with fewer than 30,000 or more than 120,000 public chains were excluded, along with about five repertoires with anomalous nucleotide sharing. TCRdb mirrors the immuneACCESS table, restricted to in-frame sequences. Some clones are absent from its copies; in checked studies, under half trace to an unresolved V gene, and the reason for the others is unknown. D and trimming were read from the DNA, whereas the V and J calls and clone size are those reported in that table. For this sample there are 100,000 to 150,000 clones; about three quarters appear just once. Of the sample, 3.5% to 4.5% is held by the ten largest clones.

What the study reported, not specific to this receptor: When HLA alleles, especially DR and DQ, strongly co-occurred, attributing TCR associations to individual alleles was difficult. Compared with equally common non-associated chains, HLA-associated TCR beta chains in a later analysis were more clonally expanded and had lower generation probabilities. A group of highly shared sequence variants was considered likely to be a technical artifact of the sequencing pipeline. In this cohort, only TCR beta chains were sequenced, and detectable features were limited by the absence of alpha or paired-chain data. The 87-base-pair reads could not distinguish some IMGT-functional V segments, including TRBV6-2 and TRBV6-3, so those segments were excluded. The study listed 150 to 200 TCR beta chains as associated with cytomegalovirus. Broadly in line with IMGT annotations, most TCR beta V segments showed up in productive rearrangements about 87% or about 30% of the time in an earlier analysis of 587 of the donors. Because HLA typing was unavailable for some donors at each locus, only the typed subset was used in association tests. The earlier analysis of 587 of the donors excluded around 17 rarely observed V segments, including chromosome 9 orphons, because counts were too low. The authors suggested that the approach could potentially be generalized to other disease states and immunological phenotypes. A later analysis found that most CMV-associated TCR beta chains appeared HLA-restricted, with HLA associations seemingly driven largely by CMV exposure. Linkage disequilibrium might explain the correlated functional status among segregating V segments, but an unknown experimental factor could not be ruled out. In vitro tests confirmed that a few of the cytomegalovirus-associated TCR beta chains recognize cytomegalovirus antigens. Several of the top co-occurrence clusters appeared to be linked to parvovirus B19, influenza, CMV and Epstein-Barr virus, according to a later analysis. The classifier was reported to diagnose cytomegalovirus status with high specificity and sensitivity in both the original and validation cohorts. Roughly uniform sequencing depth across donors was assumed in presence/absence analyses, although this assumption may not hold. At a false discovery rate of 0.05, a later analysis linked 16,000 or so TCR beta sequences to specific HLA alleles. A further reported finding was that TCR beta sequences accurately predicted the HLA-A and HLA-B alleles for most subjects in the first cohort. A later genetic analysis reported fewer N-insertions in productive TCRs among donors in an Asian-associated ancestry cluster than the approximately 700-donor mean. While some public TCRs were present in many individuals, most TCR sequences turned up only very rarely across donors. The only immune exposure information available for the cohort was CMV serostatus. According to a later analysis, TCR association rates differed among HLA loci, with DRB1 alleles showing the most associated TCRs and HLA-C alleles showing the fewest. An association between a missense DCLRE1C variant and V-gene and J-gene trimming of TCR beta chains was found in a later genetic analysis and replicated in an independent cohort.

This receptor was taken from a man younger than 40 in good health and CMV-seronegative. The rearrangement joined TRBV6-1 to TRBJ1-2; possibly the D gene is TRBD1, per 6 matching bases. The sample comprised PBMCs. The nucleotide sequence is TGTGCCAGCAGTGGCCGACAGGAGCGAGACCCGCGGGCCTATGGCTACACCTTC. The encoded protein is CASSGRQERDPRAYGYTF.